The clone carrying this T cell receptor (beta chain) was seen a handful of times. The primer mix had 60 Vbeta and 13 Jbeta primers. TCRdb's copy holds only in-frame clones and misses some; the assay was immunoSEQ multiplex PCR. The sample lists about 160,000 clones, over 75% occurring once. Deletions cut 4 bases from V and 7 bases from J, with 16 bases between. The CDR3 extends over 15 amino acids. Germline lookup yields CDR1 SGHAT and CDR2 FQNNGV. The record originates from a study of cytomegalovirus exposure and HLA in healthy donors. Sequencing used PBMCs. The receptor was isolated from a woman under 30 in good health and CMV-seronegative. The rearrangement uses TRBV11-2 and TRBJ1-4; D not resolved. The CDR3 nucleotides read TGTGCCAGCAGCTCCTTCCGAGGGTTTAGTGAAAAACTGTTTTTT. As protein: CASSSFRGFSEKLFF.